A single TCR beta chain is shown here with its context. What antigen it recognizes has not been identified. Taken from cysteine to phenylalanine, the CDR3 has 16 residues. The DNA sequence is not available. The sequencing machine was an Illumina HiSeq 2000. 5'RACE template switching, by which a universal primer site and unique molecular identifiers were added, was used to make TCR beta cDNA libraries. Priming for cDNA synthesis came from the TCR beta constant segment, and two successive PCR amplification steps followed. Processing in the source paper ran as follows. Reads were demultiplexed and grouped by UMI with MIGEC, and clonotypes were assembled and quantified with MiTCR. Only TCR cDNA sequences supported by at least two reads were kept to exclude erroneous sequences. The tcR package was used for downstream repertoire analysis, and clonotypes were matched between fractions using CDR3 nucleotide sequence together with V segment. VDJmatch was used to annotate antigen specificity against VDJdb, with one amino acid substitution allowed in CDR3. TCRdb reanalyzed the reads, keeping one entry per CDR3 protein sequence and omitting DNA. The V and J calls were not made by the authors but by TCRdb's processing. The sample's clone listing holds 350,000 to 400,000 distinct CDR3 sequences. Roughly a tenth of the sample is taken by the ten largest.

The data were obtained in a study of T cells expressing NK-cell markers (dated by TCRdb to between 2020 and 2021). General notes on the study: TCR beta-chain repertoires were profiled in sorted CD3+CD56+NKG2C+, CD3+CD56+NKG2C- and CD3+CD56-NKG2C+ T-cell subsets from several donors. Of the eight sequenced donors, seven were found to be HCMV-seropositive and one was found to be HCMV-seronegative. Libraries were sequenced as 2 x 150 bp reads on Illumina HiSeq 2000/2500, MiSeq or NextSeq. The eight sequenced donors were randomly selected healthy volunteers, three men and five women. General study outcomes and caveats: It remained unclear whether the expanded NKG2C-expressing T cell clones were specific for HCMV antigens. In roughly 6 donors, the dominant CD3+CD56+NKG2C+ clonotypes were found to rank among the top 10 CD8+ clonotypes and to make up about 1.0-7.0% of CD8+ T cells. Those dominant clonotypes were again the most abundant among CD3+CD56-NKG2C+ cells in a handful of donors, at roughly 25-65%.

HCMV-specific IgG was detected in serum with a commercial ELISA kit to determine HCMV serostatus. Ficoll density gradient centrifugation was used to isolate peripheral blood mononuclear cells from blood. The sequencing sample was made of blood T cells: a sorted CD56 or NKG2C T cell subset, CD4+ or CD8+ T cells, or bulk PBMC T cells (not recorded which). The V gene is TRBV12-3 or TRBV12-4 and the J gene is TRBJ2-1; TCRdb lists TRBD2, though no DNA is available to test this call. This TCR came from a woman aged 45 to 65 in good health. Donor details come from another sample of the same person, matched by shared clones. The CDR3: CASSPTIAGGPNEQFF.